The 23 T cell receptor beta chains reported below all come from one sample, sequenced in a study of control samples from healthy donors and cancer patients. Profiled with immunoSEQ multiplex PCR; TCRdb holds only in-frame clones, not every one. The data hold approximately 93,000 clones, with 85% to 90% observed a single time. Sequences were obtained from PBMCs. The receptors stem from a woman aged 50 to 60 with colorectal cancer.

The CDR3 bases are TGTGCCGGCGGACAGGACACAGATACGCAGTATTTT. Translating it yields CAGGQDTDTQYF. The chain is built from TRBV30 and TRBJ2-3; 7 bases agree with TRBD1. The CDR3 has 12 amino acids. CDR1 is GTSNPN, CDR2 SVGIG, per germline (reference sequence). With 8 bases clipped from V and 2 bases from J, the junction kept 4 bases outside the gene matches.

CDR3 nucleotide sequence: TGTGCCTGGAGTCGGACAGGGACCTACGAGCAGTACGTC. Amino acid sequence: CAWSRTGTYEQYV. The chain carries TRBV30 and TRBJ2-7, with 8 nucleotides matching TRBD1. There are 13 residues in the CDR3. Unmatched junction bases numbered 2, after V lost 2 bases and J lost 2 bases. Per germline, CDR1 GTSNPN and CDR2 SVGIG (reference sequence).

This chain links TRBV6-5 with TRBJ2-7, with 8 bases matching TRBD1. Germline CDR1 and CDR2: MNHEY and SVGAGI. Trimming removed 5 bases from V and 4 bases from J; junction bases left unmatched: 10. The CDR3 contains 15 residues. CDR3 in amino acids: CASSPGGGLGYEQYV. In DNA, the CDR3 is TGTGCCAGCAGTCCAGGGGGCGGTTTGGGATACGAGCAGTACGTC.

The chain has TRBV10-2 and TRBJ1-1; TRBD1 matches 8 bases. Germline assignment: CDR1 WSHSY and CDR2 SAAADI. The V gene end was trimmed by 3 bases and the J gene end by 4 bases; junction bases not matched to a gene: 1. The CDR3 spans 13 residues. In DNA form, the CDR3 reads TGCGCCAGCAGTGACAGGGGGCGCACTGAAGCTTTCTTT. It codes for CASSDRGRTEAFF.

The J gene is TRBJ2-1, the V gene TRBV9; a weak D match, TRBD2 (6 bases). V was trimmed by 3 bases and J by 0 bases, leaving 16 bases between them. This CDR3 comprises 17 residues. CDR1 and CDR2 from the germline V gene are SGDLS and YYNGEE. The CDR3: CASSADGGSSSYNEQFF. The CDR3 nucleotides are TGTGCCAGCAGCGCAGATGGGGGGTCGAGCTCCTACAATGAGCAGTTCTTC.

The table lists this clone with a count of one. V and J are TRBV20-1 and TRBJ1-1; D remains unclear. V lost 3 bases and J 8 bases, leaving 10 bases between the germline ends. Germline-derived CDR1 and CDR2 are DFQATT and SNEGSKA (reference sequence). The CDR3 totals 11 residues. CDR3 region: CSASRRAEAFF. CDR3 DNA: TGCAGTGCTAGTAGGCGGGCAGAAGCTTTCTTT.

The chain has TRBV5-3 and TRBJ2-5; D is ambiguous. TRBV5-3 is identified as an open reading frame with a role that is uncertain. V lost 1 base and J 5 bases, leaving 12 bases between the germline ends. This CDR3 is built from 14 residues. The CDR3, as DNA: TGTGCCAGAAGCTTGCGGCAGCGTCAGGAGACCCAGTACTTC. Translating gives CARSLRQRQETQYF.

The CDR3 DNA sequence: TGTGCCAGCAGTTCCAGGGGCGGATATGGCTACACCTTC. It yields the protein CASSSRGGYGYTF. This chain connects TRBV6-5 to TRBJ1-2, with D possibly being TRBD1 (6 bases). Germline V gives CDR1 MNHEY, CDR2 SVGAGI. CDR3 length: 13 residues. Trimming shortened V by 4 bases and J by 5 bases, and 11 bases separated the two germline ends.

This rearrangement joins TRBV7-8 to TRBJ1-2; D not resolved. This CDR3 comprises 11 residues. Trimming pared 11 bases from V and 3 bases from J, leaving 10 bases between. From germline, CDR1 is SGHVS and CDR2 FQNEAQ. CDR3 nucleotides: TGTGCCGCTTATGACTACTATGGCTACACCTTC. Protein: CAAYDYYGYTF.

In nucleotides, the CDR3 is TGTGCCACTGCGGACAGGATCGATCAGCCCCAGCATTTT. It is translated as CATADRIDQPQHF. V and J are TRBV24-1 and TRBJ1-5, with TRBD1 identical over 7 bases. The V gene's germline CDR1 is KGHDR and CDR2 SFDVKD. The J segment lost 5 bases and the V segment lost 10 bases, leaving 7 bases of the junction unmatched. This CDR3 comprises 13 residues.

The rearrangement links TRBV28 to TRBJ1-1; D not certain. Trimming left V 3 bases short and J 6 bases short, with 8 bases between. CDR1 and CDR2 (germline): MDHEN, SYDVKM. This CDR3 contains 12 residues. CDR3 loop: CASSLYGSEAFF. In nucleotides, the CDR3 is TGTGCCAGCAGTTTGTATGGGTCTGAAGCTTTCTTT.

The chain is built from TRBV4-3 and TRBJ1-1; D possibly corresponds to TRBD1 (5 bases). V shed 1 base and J shed 1 base, with 7 bases lying between them. Looked up from germline, CDR1 is LGHNA and CDR2 is YSLEER. CDR3 size: 14 residues. The CDR3 protein is CASSQADRNTEAFF. Here the CDR3 DNA reads TGCGCCAGCAGCCAAGCCGACAGGAACACTGAAGCTTTCTTT.

The V and J genes are TRBV24-1 and TRBJ1-2; 7 bases map to TRBD1. The CDR3 runs 14 residues. Trimming at V came to 3 bases and at J to 4 bases, leaving 4 bases not matched to a gene. In germline, CDR1 is KGHDR, CDR2 SFDVKD. The CDR3 DNA reads as TGTGCCACCAGTGATCCCGGGACAGCCTATGGCTACACCTTC. Protein sequence: CATSDPGTAYGYTF.

J is TRBJ1-1 and V is TRBV5-6; weak D call: TRBD1 (6 bases). Per the germline V gene, CDR1 is SGHDT and CDR2 is YYEEEE. Trimming removed 0 bases at V and 3 bases at J, with 12 bases between. This CDR3 is 15 amino acids long. Here the CDR3 DNA reads TGTGCCAGCAGCTTGGGCGGGCGGGGGCACACTGAAGCTTTCTTT. Its protein is CASSLGGRGHTEAFF.

V usage is TRBV28 and J usage is TRBJ2-1; a possible D gene is TRBD1 (8 bases). The CDR3 runs 15 residues. V was pared by 5 bases and J by 3 bases, with 14 bases between. Per germline, CDR1 MDHEN and CDR2 SYDVKM. The CDR3: CASSPDREGYNEQFF. CDR3 in DNA: TGTGCCAGCAGTCCGGACAGGGAGGGCTACAATGAGCAGTTCTTC.

The count of this clone is one. The chain is built from TRBV6-5 and TRBJ2-7, with a tentative D call TRBD2 (5 bases). Germline CDR1 MNHEY, CDR2 SVGAGI. The CDR3 runs 13 residues. Trimming removed 6 bases from V and 3 bases from J, with 12 bases in between. CDR3 in DNA: TGTGCCAGCAGCTCCGGACGGGGCTACGAGCAGTACGTC. Protein sequence: CASSSGRGYEQYV.

This clone was detected once. V is TRBV6-2 or TRBV6-3 and J is TRBJ1-2; unclear D gene. The CDR3 has 14 residues. Germline values: CDR1 MNHEY, CDR2 SVGEGT. Trimming removed 2 bases at V and 1 base at J, with 8 bases between. As DNA, the CDR3 is TGTGCCAGCAGTTACAAGGCGGTTAACTATGGCTACACCTTC. Protein product: CASSYKAVNYGYTF.

V and J are TRBV7-2 and TRBJ2-1; 8 bases align to TRBD1. The length of the CDR3 is 15 residues. Germline assignment: CDR1 SGHTA and CDR2 FQGNSA. With V trimmed by 5 bases and J by 2 bases, 5 bases remained unmatched. This chain's CDR3 is CASSPDRATYNEQFF. The CDR3 bases are TGTGCCAGCAGCCCGGACAGGGCAACCTACAATGAGCAGTTCTTC.

The chain joins TRBV18 to TRBJ1-3; 9 nucleotides agree with TRBD1. V was pared by 1 base and J by 0 bases, with 7 bases of the junction left unmatched. The CDR3 runs to 18 residues. Germline values: CDR1 KGHSH, CDR2 LQKENI. CDR3: CASSPQAGQGLSGNTIYF. The DNA for the CDR3 is TGTGCCAGCTCACCACAGGCGGGACAGGGCCTCTCTGGAAACACCATATATTTT.

The chain joins TRBV27 to TRBJ2-7; D gene ambiguous. Germline lookup yields CDR1 MNHEY and CDR2 SMNVEV (reference sequence). CDR3 length: 11 amino acids. The V gene lost 5 bases and the J gene lost 7 bases, with 9 bases spanning the gap. The CDR3 here is CASSNPGEQYV. Here the CDR3 DNA reads TGTGCCAGCAGTAACCCCGGGGAGCAGTACGTC.

This clone was picked up a small number of times. J is TRBJ2-2 and V is TRBV6-5, with TRBD2 matching over 9 bases. The CDR3 has 15 amino acids. V was clipped by 7 bases and J by 6 bases; unmatched bases: 9. Germline V gene lookup returns CDR1 MNHEY and CDR2 SVGAGI. CDR3 bases: TGTGCCAGCATCCGAGTTGCGGGGGGGCCCGGGGAGCTGTTTTTT. Protein: CASIRVAGGPGELFF.

The chain employs TRBV2 and TRBJ1-5; 11 bases line up with TRBD1. The germline V gene has CDR1 SNHLY and CDR2 FYNNEI. The V gene end was trimmed by 1 base and the J gene end by 6 bases; junction bases not matched to a gene: 2. CDR3 length: 15 amino acids. CDR3 coding DNA: TGTGCCAGCAGTGAAGAGGGGACAGGGGGTCAGCCCCAGCATTTT. It codes for CASSEEGTGGQPQHF.

The table lists this clone with a few counts. CDR3 nucleotides: TGTGCCAGCAGTGAATTTCAGGGGACGGCCGGGGAGCTGTTTTTT. Its protein product is CASSEFQGTAGELFF. The chain joins TRBV25-1 to TRBJ2-2; a possible D gene is TRBD1 (6 bases). The germline V gene encodes CDR1 MGHDK and CDR2 SYGVNS. The CDR3 spans 15 residues. V lost 1 base and J lost 6, with 12 bases in between.